The 28 T cell receptor delta chains below come from one sample, sequenced in a study of γδ T cells in repeated Plasmodium falciparum infection. TCRdb called clones anew from the multiplex PCR reads with CATT. The table includes roughly 90,000 delta-chain clones, 1.4% detected once. Gammadelta T cells were flow-sorted from PBMC into Vgamma9/Vdelta2+ and Vdelta2-negative populations for bulk analysis. The sequenced sample consisted of gamma-delta T cells from blood. Receptors originate from a pool of human donors (malaria-infected and uninfected, not separated).

This clone was observed a handful of times. The protein TCRdb gives is from a much larger clone and does not agree with this DNA's translation at residue 13, likely a read error; the protein shown here comes from the DNA. V is TRDV1 and J is TRDJ1, with 10 nucleotides matching TRDD3. CDR1 and CDR2 (germline): TSWWSYY, QGS. V lost 6 bases and J lost 9; bases outside the gene matches: 22. The CDR3 loop spans 18 amino acids. The CDR3 DNA reads TGTGCTCTTGGTTCTATCTTACCTCTCTGGGGGATAGCGAAGCAACTCATCTTT. The encoded protein is CALGSILPLWGIAKQLIF.

As concerns this clone: The TCRdb record carries a much larger clone's protein, which differs from this DNA's translation at residue 4; a read error is the likely cause, and the protein listed here is the DNA translation. The rearrangement links TRDV2 to TRDJ1; 9 bases align to TRDD3. The J gene, missing from TCRdb, was assigned here through DNA to germline matching. The CDR3 covers 15 residues. Trimming removed 5 bases from V and 4 bases from J; junction bases left unmatched: 10. Germline CDR1 reads GEAIGNYY; CDR2 reads EKD. The CDR3 reads CACGKYWGRHDKLIF. The CDR3 DNA follows: TGTGCCTGTGGCAAATACTGGGGGAGACACGATAAACTCATCTTT.

As to this clone: With only one base between it and a far larger clone, this is likely a read error. The sample carries other DNA sequences with the same CDR3. The chain links TRDV1 to TRDJ3; 13 nucleotides align to TRDD3. TCRdb lists no J gene, so it was determined here by aligning the DNA to germline. This CDR3 is built from 21 residues. Germline loops: CDR1 TSWWSYY, CDR2 QGS. This CDR3 reads CALGEKDPTGGYAWDTRQMFF. CDR3 nucleotides: TGTGCCCTTGGGGAAAAGGATCCTACTGGGGGATACGCCTGGGACACCCGACAGATGTTTTTC.

A few counts support this clone. A far more abundant clone sits one base away, making this likely a read error. The sample has other DNA sequences that encode this CDR3 too. The chain recombines TRDV2 with TRDJ1; possible D gene TRDD3, 6 bases. Assignment of the J gene here rests on matching the DNA to germline, because TCRdb gives none. CDR3 size: 19 residues. V was shortened by 0 bases and J by 0 bases, with 22 bases between the two germline ends. From germline, CDR1 is GEAIGNYY and CDR2 EKD. CDR3 protein: CACDTKLGDTPPYTDKLIF. Written as DNA, the CDR3 is TGTGCCTGTGACACCAAACTGGGAGATACGCCCCCTTACACCGATAAACTCATCTTT.

Remarks on this clone: TCRdb's protein for this DNA is that of a much larger clone and differs from the translation at residue 10, likely a read error; the protein shown is the DNA translation. CDR3 nucleotides: TGTGCTCTTGGGGAAGAGGCGGATACGCGCACCGATAAACTCATCTTT. Amino acid sequence: CALGEEADTRTDKLIF. The rearrangement joins TRDV1 to TRDJ1; TRDD3 matches 7 bases. Since TCRdb gives no J gene, matching the DNA to germline was used here to assign it. Germline CDR1 is TSWWSYY and CDR2 is QGS. V gave up 2 bases and J gave up 1 base; unmatched junction bases: 7. CDR3 length equals 16 residues.

Worth noting for this clone: TCRdb pairs this DNA with a much larger clone's protein that differs at residue 14, likely a read error; the protein shown was translated from the DNA. The chain has TRDV1 and TRDJ1, with TRDD3 matching 12 bases. TCRdb gives no J gene; it was assigned here by matching the DNA to germline. Germline V gives CDR1 TSWWSYY, CDR2 QGS. The CDR3 is 20 amino acids. The V and J ends lost 3 bases and 0 bases, in that order; junction bases with no gene match: 14. The CDR3: CALGDRRAGGYELHTDKLIF. The CDR3 DNA reads TGTGCTCTTGGGGACCGGAGAGCTGGGGGATACGAGTTGCACACCGATAAACTCATCTTT.

This clone was seen repeatedly, ten times or more. The CDR3 reads CALGERILLPYWGSLTDKLIF. CDR3 nucleotides: TGTGCTCTTGGGGAACGAATCCTACTGCCCTACTGGGGGTCCCTCACCGATAAACTCATCTTT. The gene calls are TRDV1 and TRDJ1, with 8 bases that match TRDD3. The germline V gene has CDR1 TSWWSYY and CDR2 QGS. V lost 1 base, J lost 1 base, and 20 bases stayed unmatched. The CDR3 contains 21 residues.

This clone is medium-sized (0.01 to 0.1%) by share. Different DNA sequences within this sample yield the same CDR3. The CDR3 DNA reads as TGTGCTCTTGGGGAAGTAATTCACGATAAACTCATCTTT. This encodes CALGEVIHDKLIF. The chain employs TRDV1 and TRDJ1; D gene unclear. The CDR3 runs 13 residues. Trimming left V 2 bases short and J 4 bases short, with 8 bases between. Germline loops: CDR1 TSWWSYY, CDR2 QGS.

The chain uses TRDV1 and TRDJ2; D possibly corresponds to TRDD3 (6 bases). As TCRdb names no J gene, one was assigned here on the basis of a DNA match to germline. CDR1 TSWWSYY and CDR2 QGS come from the germline V gene. The CDR3 is made up of 15 amino acids. V shed 2 bases and J shed 4 bases, with 11 bases lying between them. DNA for the CDR3: TGTGCTCTTGGGGAAGTCGATACGCGGACAGCACAACTCTTCTTT. This codes for CALGEVDTRTAQLFF.

This clone was seen only a few times. A far larger clone lies a single base away; this is likely a read error. This sample includes further DNA sequences coding for the same CDR3. The rearrangement links TRDV2 to TRDJ1, with D maybe TRDD3 (5 bases). No J gene was available from TCRdb, and it was assigned here by a germline match of the DNA. Germline lookup yields CDR1 GEAIGNYY and CDR2 EKD. The CDR3 is 15 residues long. The CDR3 protein is CACGTRGGYTDKLIF. The CDR3 DNA follows: TGTGCCTGTGGTACCAGAGGGGGGTACACCGACAAACTCATCTTT.

This clone was seen a handful of times. This DNA's translation differs at residue 7 from TCRdb's protein, which comes from a much larger clone; a read error is likely, and the protein shown is translated from the DNA. This chain joins TRDV1 and TRDJ1; 9 positions agree with TRDD2. Since TCRdb gives no J gene, matching the DNA to germline was used here to assign it. CDR1 and CDR2 from the germline V gene are TSWWSYY and QGS. The CDR3 extends over 22 amino acids. The J segment lost 3 bases and the V segment lost 1 base, leaving 24 bases of the junction unmatched. Here the CDR3 reads CALGEPPLPTEWGTLGADKLIF. The CDR3 nucleotides read TGTGCTCTTGGGGAACCCCCCCTTCCTACGGAATGGGGGACCCTGGGGGCCGATAAACTCATCTTT.

This clone has a handful of counts. Translating this DNA gives a protein that differs at residue 10 from the TCRdb one, which belongs to a much larger clone; a read error is likely, and the protein shown is this translation. V is TRDV1 and J is TRDJ1; the D gene is possibly TRDD2 (9 bases). This CDR3 contains 20 residues. V was cut by 4 bases and J by 0 bases, with 27 bases left in between. Germline lookup yields CDR1 TSWWSYY and CDR2 QGS. This chain's CDR3 is CALGVSFLPHWGEYTDKLIF. As DNA, the CDR3 is TGTGCTCTTGGGGTATCCTTCCTACCGCACTGGGGGGAGTACACCGATAAACTCATCTTT.

Turning to this clone: The TCRdb protein comes from a much larger clone and disagrees with this DNA's translation at residue 14, likely due to a read error; the protein given here is derived from the DNA. No J gene call was made, and the V gene is TRDV2; the D segment call TRDD3 is taken from the table without a DNA check. Looked up from germline, CDR1 is GEAIGNYY and CDR2 is EKD. This CDR3 has 16 residues. CDR3 DNA: TGTGCCTGTGACACCTGGGGGACCTGGGACACCCGACAGGTGTTTTTC. Translation gives CACDTWGTWDTRQVFF.

This clone was detected only a few times. TCRdb's protein, taken from a much larger clone, differs from this DNA's translation at residue 16, likely owing to a read error; the protein displayed comes from the DNA. The chain has TRDV1 and TRDJ1; D unclear. As TCRdb names no J gene, one was assigned here on the basis of a DNA match to germline. The length of the CDR3 is 23 residues. Looked up from germline, CDR1 is TSWWSYY and CDR2 is QGS. Trimming pared 0 bases from V and 0 bases from J, leaving 32 bases between. The CDR3 loop is CALGELSTLTVLHAPTYTDKLIF. The CDR3 nucleotides are TGTGCTCTTGGGGAACTAAGTACTTTGACAGTACTCCATGCGCCAACTTACACCGATAAACTCATCTTT.

This clone was seen many times. The CDR3 spells CALGPHSRGHWGAPLTAQLFF. The CDR3 bases are TGTGCTCTTGGGCCCCACTCCCGGGGCCACTGGGGGGCACCTTTGACAGCACAACTCTTCTTT. The chain joins TRDV1 to TRDJ2, with 8 bases identical to TRDD3. TCRdb gives no J gene; it was assigned here by matching the DNA to germline. There are 21 residues in the CDR3. Germline CDR1 TSWWSYY, CDR2 QGS. The trim removed 5 bases at V and 0 bases at J, leaving 20 bases unmatched.

This clone was counted between two and nine times. TCRdb attributes to this sequence the protein of a much larger clone, which differs from the DNA translation at residue 2; a read error is likely, and the protein displayed is translated from the DNA. The genes are TRDV2 and TRDJ1; the match to TRDD3 covers 8 bases. Germline loops: CDR1 GEAIGNYY, CDR2 EKD. The CDR3 has 19 residues. As DNA, the CDR3 is TGTTCCTGTGACACCGTTGGCTGGGGGAAAAGAAGCGACACCGATAAACTCATCTTT. Translating gives CSCDTVGWGKRSDTDKLIF.

There are a few counts of this clone. With only one base between it and a far larger clone, this is likely a read error. Other DNA sequences in the same sample also yield this CDR3. The CDR3 DNA follows: TGTGCTCTTGGGGAGCGAGGCTACGCGGGGGATAAAGGGTACACCGATAAACTCATCTTT. It yields the protein CALGERGYAGDKGYTDKLIF. The J gene is TRDJ1, the V gene TRDV1, with 8 bases lining up with TRDD3. The V gene end was trimmed by 3 bases and the J gene end by 0 bases; junction bases not matched to a gene: 18. The CDR3 loop spans 20 amino acids. Germline CDR1 TSWWSYY, CDR2 QGS.

This clone was found a few times. The protein in TCRdb stems from a much larger clone and differs at residue 13 from this DNA's translation, likely a read error; here the protein is translated from the DNA. The chain combines TRDV1 with TRDJ4; D possibly corresponds to TRDD3 (6 bases). The J gene was missing in TCRdb and was found by matching the end of the DNA to germline. Germline CDR1 TSWWSYY, CDR2 QGS. The CDR3 contains 19 residues. The chain's CDR3 is CAPGEFHFLRTGRWVALIF. As DNA, the CDR3 is TGTGCTCCTGGGGAATTTCATTTCCTTCGTACTGGGAGATGGGTGGCCCTGATCTTT.

The chain has TRDV1 and TRDJ1, with a weak D call TRDD3 (6 bases). The J gene, absent from TCRdb, was called here by matching the DNA to germline. Germline V lookup: CDR1 TSWWSYY, CDR2 QGS. The V end was cut by 5 bases, the J end by 1 base, with 35 bases between. This CDR3 has 22 residues. In DNA form, the CDR3 reads TGTGCTCTTGGGCTACCGGCCTCCCTACGTTATTGGGGGCTCAATTGCACCGATAAACTCATCTTT. It yields the protein CALGLPASLRYWGLNCTDKLIF.

A few counts support this clone. A far larger clone is a single base away, which makes a read error likely. The V gene is TRDV1, but the J gene lacks a call; the D call of TRDD3 is as the table states it, not checked on the DNA. The CDR3 has 21 amino acids. Germline assignment: CDR1 TSWWSYY and CDR2 QGS. DNA of the CDR3: TGTGCTCTTGGGGAACGCCGGGGCTGGGGGATCCCCCTCATTAACACCGATAAGCTCATCTTT. As protein: CALGERRGWGIPLINTDKLIF.

This clone was picked up many times. Only one base separates this from a far larger clonotype, so it likely reflects a read error. The same CDR3 is also encoded by other DNA sequences in this sample. CDR3 protein: CAPSSECSTGGDTDKLIF. In DNA form, the CDR3 reads TGCGCCCCTTCTTCGGAATGCAGTACTGGGGGAGACACCGATAAACTCATCTTT. The rearrangement links TRDV3 to TRDJ1; 9 bases are a match to TRDD3. This CDR3 comprises 18 residues. CDR1 TVYSNPD and CDR2 GDNSRS come from the germline V gene (reference sequence).

This clone was detected only a few times. This likely traces to a read error, being one base from a far larger clone. This CDR3 is also generated by other DNA sequences in the sample. Here the V gene is TRDV2, but the J gene went uncalled; the D call of TRDD3 is as the table states it, not checked on the DNA. CDR1 and CDR2 from the germline V gene are GEAIGNYY and EKD. The CDR3 runs 19 residues. CDR3 sequence (DNA): TGTGCCTGTGATCCCCTTACTGGGGGATACTCAGAGTACACCGATAAACTCATCTTC. Translating gives CACDPLTGGYSEYTDKLIF.

This clone has at least ten counts. The chain combines TRDV1 with TRDJ1; no clear D. The ends were cut back, 3 bases at V and 4 bases at J, with 27 bases in the middle. The CDR3 extends over 19 amino acids. CDR1 TSWWSYY and CDR2 QGS come from the germline V gene. The CDR3 region has the DNA TGTGCTCTTGGGGACGGAAAATTAACTGCTGGCGTTAACCTCGATAAACTCATCTTT. Translation: CALGDGKLTAGVNLDKLIF.

This clone was counted only a few times. TCRdb's protein, taken from a much larger clone, differs from this DNA's translation at residue 17, likely owing to a read error; the protein displayed comes from the DNA. This chain links TRDV1 with TRDJ1; D may be TRDD2 (5 bases). TCRdb is silent on the J gene; assignment here came from matching the DNA to germline. Trimming left V 1 base short and J 0 bases short, with 39 bases between. The CDR3 is 25 residues long. Germline V gene data show CDR1 as TSWWSYY and CDR2 as QGS. CDR3 coding DNA: TGTGCTCTTGGGGAACCCCGGAAACCCTACCCTTTACTCCGTGCCACCGTTAGGAACACCGATAAACTCATCTTT. It codes for CALGEPRKPYPLLRATVRNTDKLIF.

This clone has more than one count but fewer than ten. This likely came from a read error, as a far larger clone is one base away. The sample has other DNA sequences that encode this CDR3 too. The rearrangement joins TRDV1 to TRDJ1, with D possibly matching TRDD3 (5 bases). The J gene, missing from TCRdb, was assigned here through DNA to germline matching. The germline V gene encodes CDR1 TSWWSYY and CDR2 QGS. Trimming shortened V by 4 bases and J by 3 bases, and 15 bases separated the two germline ends. This CDR3 region has 15 residues. CDR3 amino acids: CALGGDPDPADKLIF. DNA for the CDR3: TGTGCTCTTGGGGGGGATCCCGATCCTGCCGATAAACTCATCTTT.

With respect to this clone: This DNA's translation and the protein TCRdb lists, from a much larger clone, do not match at residue 14, likely due to a read error; the protein shown is translated from the DNA. The chain recombines TRDV2 with TRDJ3; 11 bases are a match to TRDD3. The J gene, left out of TCRdb, was set here by checking the DNA against germline. The CDR3 is 19 residues long. Germline V gene data show CDR1 as GEAIGNYY and CDR2 as EKD. CDR3 bases: TGTGCCTGTGACCCACGTACTGGGGGATATTCCTGGGACGCCCGACAGATGTTTTTC. Its translation: CACDPRTGGYSWDARQMFF.

Concerning this clone: The TCRdb record carries a much larger clone's protein, which differs from this DNA's translation at residue 5; a read error is the likely cause, and the protein listed here is the DNA translation. The chain joins TRDV1 to TRDJ1; TRDD3 might be the D (6 bases). As TCRdb names no J gene, one was assigned here on the basis of a DNA match to germline. The V gene's germline CDR1 is TSWWSYY and CDR2 QGS. V was trimmed by 5 bases and J by 4 bases, leaving 35 bases between them. The CDR3 length is 21 residues. CDR3 sequence (DNA): TGTGCTCTTGGGAAATCTTTGACCTACATGGGGGCCCGTTTTCTAGTCGATAAACTCATCTTT. Translation gives CALGKSLTYMGARFLVDKLIF.

A remark on this clone: The protein given by TCRdb reflects a much larger clone and differs at residue 17 from this DNA's translation, likely from a read error; the protein shown is the DNA's translation. The genes are TRDV1 and TRDJ2, with D perhaps being TRDD2 or TRDD3 (7 bases each). Deletions cut 0 bases from V and 0 bases from J, with 32 bases between. The CDR3 is 24 amino acids. The germline CDR1 and CDR2 sequences are TSWWSYY and QGS. The DNA for the CDR3 is TGTGCTCTTGGGGAACTAGCCCCAATCCTTCCTCTCCTCTGGGGGGACTCTTTGACAGCACAACTCTTCTTT. Its protein is CALGELAPILPLLWGDSLTAQLFF.